The following is a T cell receptor beta chain sequence with its context. Antigen unknown. Both subsets, CD45RA+ naive and CD45RA-negative memory, were split from the CD4+ cells. This record belongs to a study of shared clonotypes between healthy human individuals. About the research overall: Donors consisted of two women and a few men between 18 and 49.

Per the germline V gene, CDR1 is SEHNR and CDR2 is FQNEAQ (reference sequence). The CDR3 extends over 14 amino acids. J lost 1 base, V lost 4 bases, and 3 bases had no gene match. Findings of the study overall: A handful of donors showed sharing of roughly 5% of naive CD4 clonotypes. Specimens sampled were limited to blood, with tissue repertoires likely differing.

TCRdb's copy holds only in-frame clones and misses some; the assay was immunoSEQ multiplex PCR. In the table there are more than 1,200,000 clones, approximately 98.5% of which are singletons. The rearrangement uses TRBV7-9 and TRBJ2-7; 8 positions match TRBD1. This clonotype originated in a young man in good health. Sequencing was performed on naive CD4+ T cells sorted from blood. This sample's subset: CD45RA+ positively selected. The CDR3 region is CASSSTGESYEQYF. The CDR3 DNA follows: TGTGCCAGCAGCTCGACAGGGGAGTCCTACGAGCAGTACTTC. The whole variable domain, remainder taken from reference TRBV7-9 and TRBJ2-7, is DTGVSQNPRHKITKRGQNVTFRCDPISEHNRLYWYRQTLGQGPEFLTYFQNEAQLEKSRLLSDRFSAERPKGSFSTLEIQRTEQGDSAMYLCASSSTGESYEQYFGPGTRLTVT.